What follows are 30 T cell receptor beta chains derived from one specimen sequenced in a study of tumor and adjacent non-tumor tissue in lung cancer (dated by TCRdb to the late 2010s). Bulk unsorted tissue served as the source for RNA extraction, and RNA quality was assessed using a NanoDrop ND-1000 and an Agilent 2100. Library prep was done by multiplex PCR. Sequenced on an Illumina HiSeq 2500. TCRbeta libraries were constructed through three rounds of nested PCR with primers (Table S4) according to protocols adapted from ARM-PCR. TCRdb cleaned the public reads at Q25 with fastp, built clones with MiXCR and kept in-frame beta chains. Rows are unified per CDR3 protein, each entry keeping the most common DNA and genes. A total of approximately 110,000 distinct CDR3 sequences appear in this sample, 75% of them only once. The top ten clones comprise 30% to 45% of the sample. The sequencing sample was made of lung tumor tissue. The receptors stem from a woman aged 60-75 years with non-small cell lung cancer.

The chain combines TRBV20-1 with TRBJ2-1; D is perhaps TRBD1 or TRBD2 (5 bases each). Germline loops: CDR1 DFQATT, CDR2 SNEGSKA (reference sequence). V was trimmed by 7 bases and J by 6 bases, leaving 19 bases between them. The CDR3 consists of 14 residues. The CDR3 DNA is TGCAGTGGCGCGATGGGACCCCCTAGCAATGAGCAGTTCTTC. It is translated as CSGAMGPPSNEQFF.

This clonotype came up many times. A read error may account for a junction end that differs from germline. The chain links TRBV6-2 or TRBV6-3 to TRBJ1-1; the D gene is possibly TRBD1 (6 bases). This CDR3 region has 13 residues. The germline V gene encodes CDR1 MNHEY and CDR2 SVGEGT. DNA for the CDR3: TGTGCCAGCCGGACAGACTTGACTAGAGAAGCTTCCTTT. Translated: CASRTDLTREASF.

Notes on this clonotype: Germline and junction disagree at one end, which may indicate a read error. The V and J genes are TRBV28 and TRBJ1-6, with 7 bases matching TRBD1. There are 18 residues in the CDR3. CDR1 is MDHEN, CDR2 SYDVKM, per germline. Written as DNA, the CDR3 is TGTGCCAGCAGTTTAGGGCAGGGGGATCCATCCTATAATACACCCCTCCACTTC. It translates to CASSLGQGDPSYNTPLHF.

This chain links TRBV5-5 with TRBJ2-6, with no clear D. Per germline, CDR1 SGHKS and CDR2 YYEKEE (reference sequence). The length of the CDR3 is 15 residues. Trimming cost V 6 bases and J 9 bases, with 19 bases left between them. The CDR3 region is CASISLISWGNVLTF. CDR3 in DNA: TGTGCCAGCATCTCCCTAATCTCTTGGGGCAACGTCCTGACTTTC.

In its sample, this clonotype was seen a few times. One end of the junction does not line up with germline, which may come from a read error. This sequence joins TRBV11-2 and TRBJ2-4; D possibly corresponds to TRBD1 (5 bases). Looked up from germline, CDR1 is SGHAT and CDR2 is FQNNGV. The CDR3 runs to 19 residues. The CDR3 loop reads CASSLGALPLQGVKNIQYF. As DNA, the CDR3 is TGTGCCAGCAGCTTAGGAGCCCTTCCCCTCCAAGGGGTCAAAAACATTCAGTATTTC.

In regard to this clonotype: The junction shows a germline mismatch at one end, possibly a read error. J is TRBJ2-7 and V is TRBV12-3 or TRBV12-4; 8 bases agree with TRBD1. The CDR3 runs to 16 residues. CDR3 in amino acids: CASSLGLGTGSYEQYF. CDR3 bases: TGTGCCAGCAGTTTAGGGCTCGGGACAGGCTCCTACGAGCAATACTTC.

The V call is TRBV21-1, the J call TRBJ2-4; no check of the table's D call, TRBD1, against the DNA was made. TRBV21-1 counts as a pseudogene. The CDR3 is made up of 20 amino acids. CDR3 nucleotide sequence: TGTGCCAGCAGCAAAAAGGTCCCGGGCAAAGGTGGGAATGCCAAAAACATTCAGTGCTTC. It specifies CASSKKVPGKGGNAKNIQCF.

The sample holds a few counts of this clonotype. At one end the junction does not follow the germline gene, possibly because of a read error. This chain links TRBV4-1 with TRBJ1-1; D gene ambiguous. The CDR3 totals 14 residues. Germline CDR1 MGHRA, CDR2 YSYEKL. The CDR3 loop reads CASSQGLKNTGAFF. DNA for the CDR3: TGCGCCAGCAGCCAAGGACTGAAGAACACTGGAGCTTTCTTT.

To note about this clonotype: As the CDR3 is not closed by the conserved phenylalanine or tryptophan, this likely results from a read error. This chain uses TRBV5-6 with TRBJ2-3, with D maybe TRBD2 (6 bases). With 6 bases removed from V and 1 base from J, the gap between germline ends came to 15 bases. Per germline, CDR1 SGHDT and CDR2 YYEEEE. The CDR3 length is 15 residues. The CDR3 DNA reads TGTGCCAGCAACCGTACTAGCTTGGGCACAGATACGCAGTATTAT. It is translated as CASNRTSLGTDTQYY.

Regarding this clonotype: Germline is not matched at one junction end, which may reflect a read error. The CDR3 region has the DNA TGTGCCAGCAACTTGGATGACATAGATCATTCACCCCTCCACTTT. It codes for CASNLDDIDHSPLHF. J is TRBJ1-6 and V is TRBV5-4, with no clear D. This CDR3 is 15 amino acids long. In germline, CDR1 is SGHNT, CDR2 YYREEE (reference sequence).

As regards this clonotype: This may be a read error: a much more frequent sequence differs by one nucleotide. The chain joins TRBV6-2 or TRBV6-3 to TRBJ1-5; D unresolved. The CDR3 contains 15 residues. Trimming stripped 2 bases from V and 5 bases from J, with 13 bases between. CDR1 MNHEY and CDR2 SVGEGT come from the germline V gene. The CDR3 loop is CASSYGLGKYQPQHF. CDR3 in DNA: TGTGCCAGCAGTTACGGTTTAGGGAAATATCAGCCCCAGCATTTT.

The chain uses TRBV4-1 and TRBJ2-1, with 7 nucleotides matching TRBD2. V trimming: 10 bases; J trimming: 4 bases; junction bases outside the gene matches: 19. Germline-derived CDR1 and CDR2 are MGHRA and YSYEKL. The CDR3 consists of 17 residues. DNA for the CDR3: TGCGCCAACAACCAAGACTATTGGTCTAGCGGATACAATGAGCAGTTCTTC. Its protein is CANNQDYWSSGYNEQFF.

At least ten counts were recorded for this clonotype. The chain uses TRBV29-1 and TRBJ2-7; 12 bases map to TRBD2. Germline CDR1 and CDR2: SQVTM and ANQGSEA. This CDR3 is built from 15 residues. Unmatched junction bases numbered 8, after V lost 6 bases and J lost 2 bases. The CDR3 sequence: CSVTNRLAGAYEQYF. The CDR3 DNA reads as TGCAGCGTCACTAATAGACTAGCGGGAGCCTACGAGCAGTACTTC.

The chain uses TRBV11-3 and TRBJ2-3; the match to TRBD2 covers 8 bases. CDR1 is SGHNT and CDR2 is YENEEA in the germline V gene. The J segment lost 1 base and the V segment lost 6 bases, leaving 6 bases of the junction unmatched. The CDR3 contains 15 residues. DNA of the CDR3: TGTGCCAGCAGGAACATCGGGGGGGGCACAGATACGCAGTATTTT. Amino acids: CASRNIGGGTDTQYF.

This clonotype showed up just once. The gene calls are TRBV10-3 and TRBJ2-1; the D call may be TRBD1 or TRBD2 (6 bases each). The CDR3 sequence is 17 residues long. The V and J ends lost 6 bases and 10 bases respectively, with 28 bases between them. Germline V gives CDR1 ENHRY, CDR2 SYGVKD. CDR3 sequence: CAIRGSGAVPTYIEQFF. The CDR3 DNA reads as TGTGCCATCAGGGGTTCGGGGGCGGTTCCCACCTACATCGAGCAGTTCTTC.

The V gene is TRBV11-3, the J gene TRBJ2-1; D is perhaps TRBD1 or TRBD2 (5 bases each). Germline CDR1 is SGHNT and CDR2 is YENEEA. V lost 6 bases and J 8 bases, leaving 14 bases between the germline ends. The CDR3 covers 13 residues. This chain's CDR3 is CASSRGVADEQFF. CDR3 sequence (DNA): TGTGCCAGCAGTAGGGGAGTCGCGGATGAGCAGTTCTTC.

Turning to this clonotype: This may come from a read error, since a much larger clone is one base off. The chain links TRBV5-1 to TRBJ2-7; a weak D match, TRBD1 (6 bases). Germline loops: CDR1 SGHRS, CDR2 YFSETQ. The CDR3 length is 16 residues. The CDR3 nucleotides read TGCACCAGCAGCTTGGAACCGGGACAAAAAACCTACGAGCAGTACTTC. This gives the protein CTSSLEPGQKTYEQYF.

Comment on this clonotype: An end of the junction differs from the germline gene, which may be a read error. The chain has TRBV12-3 or TRBV12-4 and TRBJ2-3; 9 nucleotides agree with TRBD2. This CDR3 is 16 amino acids long. In DNA, the CDR3 is TGTGCCAGCAATACGACTAGCGGAGGGCCTACGGATACCCAGTATTTT. Protein: CASNTTSGGPTDTQYF.

This clonotype appeared a few times. The chain has TRBV28 and TRBJ2-6; D uncertain. Germline CDR1 MDHEN, CDR2 SYDVKM. V dropped 2 bases and J dropped 0 bases, with 2 bases sitting between them. The CDR3 length is 14 residues. This CDR3 is CASSLDSGANVLTF. CDR3 coding DNA: TGTGCCAGCAGTTTAGACTCTGGGGCCAACGTCCTGACTTTC.

The rearrangement joins TRBV6-1 to TRBJ2-2, with D unresolved. The CDR3 covers 15 residues. Germline V gene sequence: CDR1 MNHNS, CDR2 SASEGT. Trimming cost V 0 bases and J 5 bases, with 10 bases left between them. Written as DNA, the CDR3 is TGTGCCAGCAGTGAAGCACTTCTGAGAACCGGGGAGCTGTTTTTT. This sequence encodes CASSEALLRTGELFF.

Details on this clonotype: At one of its ends the junction is not consistent with the germline gene, which may arise from a read error. The chain combines TRBV29-1 with TRBJ1-5; D might be TRBD1 (6 bases). Germline CDR1 SQVTM, CDR2 ANQGSEA. This CDR3 comprises 14 residues. CDR3 sequence reads: CNVQQGYGNQPHHF. Here the CDR3 DNA reads TGCAACGTTCAGCAGGGGTATGGGAATCAACCCCATCATTTT.

Points on this clonotype: A much larger clone sits a single nucleotide away, making a read error possible. The CDR3 nucleotides are TGTGCCAACAGCCAAGTGGGTGCTAGCGGGGGCACAGATACGCAGTATTTT. Translated: CANSQVGASGGTDTQYF. The chain is built from TRBV4-2 and TRBJ2-3; 9 bases fit TRBD2. CDR1 and CDR2 (germline): LGHNA, YNFKEQ. CDR3 length equals 17 residues.

In regard to this clonotype: This may be a read error: a much more frequent sequence differs by one nucleotide. The J gene is TRBJ2-3, the V gene TRBV5-4, with D uncertain. This CDR3 region has 11 residues. Germline loops: CDR1 SGHNT, CDR2 YYREEE (reference sequence). CDR3 DNA: TGTACCAGCAGCTTGGGTGATACGCAGTATTTT. Its protein product is CTSSLGDTQYF.

Points on this clonotype: Given the absence of the conserved phenylalanine or tryptophan at the CDR3 end, a read error is likely. J is TRBJ2-4 and V is TRBV11-2; D call uncertain. CDR3 length equals 14 residues. Germline assignment: CDR1 SGHAT and CDR2 FQNNGV. CDR3: CATSSNLSKNIQYL. DNA for the CDR3: TGTGCCACCAGCTCCAATTTGTCCAAAAACATTCAGTACCTC.

The chain couples TRBV4-1 to TRBJ1-1; D is unclear. The CDR3 is 16 residues long. Germline values: CDR1 MGHRA, CDR2 YSYEKL. The CDR3 here is CVRSHPLGRAVTEAFF. CDR3 sequence (DNA): TGCGTCAGAAGCCACCCGTTGGGAAGGGCCGTAACTGAAGCTTTCTTT.

Comments on this clonotype: The junction differs from germline at one of its ends, possibly a read error. The J gene is TRBJ2-5, the V gene TRBV12-3 or TRBV12-4; 7 nucleotides align to TRBD2. There are 13 residues in the CDR3. CDR3 sequence reads: CASSAGLKETRYF. CDR3 in DNA: TGCGCCAGCAGTGCGGGACTAAAAGAGACCCGGTACTTC.

The table lists this clonotype with many counts. This sequence joins TRBV6-2 or TRBV6-3 and TRBJ1-1, with D uncertain. Trimming removed 2 bases at V and 2 bases at J, with 6 bases between. CDR3 size: 13 residues. CDR1 is MNHEY, CDR2 SVGEGT, per germline. Here the CDR3 DNA reads TGTGCCAGCAGTTACGCAGGTAACACTGAAGCTTTCTTT. It translates to CASSYAGNTEAFF.

This clonotype was seen just once. A read error may explain this, as a much larger clone is one base away. The CDR3 coding sequence is TGCAGTGCTAGCCTTTCCGAGTCCCGGTTGGGCGGGGAGCTGTTTTTT. Translating it yields CSASLSESRLGGELFF. The rearrangement uses TRBV20-1 and TRBJ2-2; D ambiguous. V was clipped by 3 bases and J by 7 bases, with 21 bases between them. The length of the CDR3 is 16 residues. Germline V lookup: CDR1 DFQATT, CDR2 SNEGSKA (reference sequence).

Worth noting for this clonotype: The junction differs from germline at one of its ends, possibly a read error. This chain uses TRBV11-2 with TRBJ2-1; weak D call: TRBD2 (5 bases). This CDR3 region has 15 residues. Germline V gene sequence: CDR1 SGHAT, CDR2 FQNNGV. CDR3 bases: TGTGCCACCCGAGGCCGAGGGTGCTCCTACATTGAGCAGTTCTTC. Translating it yields CATRGRGCSYIEQFF. Full variable domain (missing parts from reference TRBV11-2 and TRBJ2-1): EAGVAQSPRYKIIEKRQSVAFWCNPISGHATLYWYQQILGQGPKLLIQFQNNGVVDDSQLPKDRFSAERLKGVDSTLKIQPAKLEDSAVYLCATRGRGCSYIEQFFGPGTRLTVL.

This clonotype was counted between two and nine times. With a much larger clone just one base away, this may be a read error. J is TRBJ2-5 and V is TRBV20-1, with 7 bases aligning to TRBD2. Germline assignment: CDR1 DFQATT and CDR2 SNEGSKA (reference sequence). The CDR3 is 16 residues long. Trimming removed 4 bases from V and 4 bases from J; junction bases left unmatched: 15. The CDR3 loop is CSAIFWERGYGETQYF. For the CDR3, the DNA is TGCAGTGCTATATTCTGGGAGCGGGGCTACGGAGAGACCCAGTACTTC.